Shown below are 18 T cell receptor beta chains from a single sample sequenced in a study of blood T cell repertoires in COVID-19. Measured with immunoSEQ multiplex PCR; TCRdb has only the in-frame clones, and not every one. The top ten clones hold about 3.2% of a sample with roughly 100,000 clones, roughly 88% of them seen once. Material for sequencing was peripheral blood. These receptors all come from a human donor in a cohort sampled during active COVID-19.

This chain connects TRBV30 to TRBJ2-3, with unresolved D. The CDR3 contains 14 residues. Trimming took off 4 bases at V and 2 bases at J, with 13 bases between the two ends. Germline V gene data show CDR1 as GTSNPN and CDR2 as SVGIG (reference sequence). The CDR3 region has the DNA TGTGCCTGGACCCCGGTGTCCTCCACAGATACGCAGTATTTT. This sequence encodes CAWTPVSSTDTQYF.

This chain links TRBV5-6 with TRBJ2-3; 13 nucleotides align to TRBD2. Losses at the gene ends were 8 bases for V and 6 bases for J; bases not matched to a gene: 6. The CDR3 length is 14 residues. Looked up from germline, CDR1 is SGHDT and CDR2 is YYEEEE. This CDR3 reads CASTTSGGADTQYF. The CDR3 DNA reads TGTGCCAGTACTACTAGCGGGGGGGCCGATACGCAGTATTTT.

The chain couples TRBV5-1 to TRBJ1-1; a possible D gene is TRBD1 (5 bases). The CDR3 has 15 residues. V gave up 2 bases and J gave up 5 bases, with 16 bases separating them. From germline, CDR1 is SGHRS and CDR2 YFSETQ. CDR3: CASSLVGQSTTEAFF. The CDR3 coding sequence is TGCGCCAGCAGCTTAGTAGGACAATCGACTACTGAAGCTTTCTTT. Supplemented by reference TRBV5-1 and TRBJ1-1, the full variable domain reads KAGVTQTPRYLIKTRGQQVTLSCSPISGHRSVSWYQQTPGQGLQFLFEYFSETQRNKGNFPGRFSGRQFSNSRSEMNVSTLELGDSALYLCASSLVGQSTTEAFFGQGTRLTVV.

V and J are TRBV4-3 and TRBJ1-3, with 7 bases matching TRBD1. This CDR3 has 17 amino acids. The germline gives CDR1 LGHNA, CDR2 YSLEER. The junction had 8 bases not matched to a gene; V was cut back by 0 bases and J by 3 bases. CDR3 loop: CASSQDGSGGIGNTIYF. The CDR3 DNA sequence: TGCGCCAGCAGCCAAGATGGGTCAGGGGGAATTGGAAACACCATATATTTT.

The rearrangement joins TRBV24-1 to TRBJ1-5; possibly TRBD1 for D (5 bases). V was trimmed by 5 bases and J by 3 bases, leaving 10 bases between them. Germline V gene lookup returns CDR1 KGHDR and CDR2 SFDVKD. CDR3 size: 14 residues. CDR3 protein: CATSAGNLNQPQHF. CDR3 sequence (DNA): TGTGCCACCAGTGCAGGGAACCTCAATCAGCCCCAGCATTTT.

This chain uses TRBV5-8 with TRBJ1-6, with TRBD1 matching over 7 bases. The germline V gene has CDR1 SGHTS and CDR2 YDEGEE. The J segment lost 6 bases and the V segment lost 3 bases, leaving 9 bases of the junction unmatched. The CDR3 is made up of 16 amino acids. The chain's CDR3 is CASSWTPTGRNSPLHF. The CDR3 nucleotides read TGTGCCAGCAGCTGGACCCCGACAGGGCGTAATTCACCCCTCCACTTT.

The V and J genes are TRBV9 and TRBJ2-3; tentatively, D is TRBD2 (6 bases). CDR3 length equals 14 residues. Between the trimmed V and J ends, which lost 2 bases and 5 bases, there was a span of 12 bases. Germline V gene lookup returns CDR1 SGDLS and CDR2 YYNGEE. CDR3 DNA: TGTGCCAGCAGCGTGTCGGGGGTGAGAGATACGCAGTATTTT. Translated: CASSVSGVRDTQYF.

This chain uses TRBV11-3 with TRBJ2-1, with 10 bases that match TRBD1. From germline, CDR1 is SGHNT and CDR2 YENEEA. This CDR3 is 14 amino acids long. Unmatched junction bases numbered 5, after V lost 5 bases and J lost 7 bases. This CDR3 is CASSRDRGGNEQFF. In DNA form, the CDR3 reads TGTGCCAGCAGCCGGGACAGGGGTGGAAATGAGCAGTTCTTC.

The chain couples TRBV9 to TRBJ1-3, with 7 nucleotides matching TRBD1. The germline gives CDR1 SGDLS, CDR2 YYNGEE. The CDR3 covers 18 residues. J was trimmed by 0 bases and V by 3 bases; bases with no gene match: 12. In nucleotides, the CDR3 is TGTGCCAGCAGCGATCACGTCGGACAGGTCGACTCTGGAAACACCATATATTTT. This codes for CASSDHVGQVDSGNTIYF. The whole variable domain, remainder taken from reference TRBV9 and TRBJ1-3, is DSGVTQTPKHLITATGQRVTLRCSPRSGDLSVYWYQQSLDQGLQFLIQYYNGEERAKGNILERFSAQQFPDLHSELNLSSLELGDSALYFCASSDHVGQVDSGNTIYFGEGSWLTVV.

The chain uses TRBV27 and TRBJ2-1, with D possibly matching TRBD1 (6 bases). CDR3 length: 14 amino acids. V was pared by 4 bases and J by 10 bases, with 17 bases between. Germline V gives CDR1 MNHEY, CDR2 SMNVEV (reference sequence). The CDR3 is CASSSLRDIDEQFF. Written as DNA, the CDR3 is TGTGCCAGCAGTTCCCTCCGGGACATCGACGAGCAGTTCTTC.

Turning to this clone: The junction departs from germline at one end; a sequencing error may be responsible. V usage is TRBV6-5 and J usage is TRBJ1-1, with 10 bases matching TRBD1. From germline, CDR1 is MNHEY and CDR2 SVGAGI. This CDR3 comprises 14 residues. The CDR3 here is CTSSYGTGVVRAFF. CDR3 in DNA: TGTACCAGCAGTTACGGGACAGGGGTTGTAAGAGCTTTCTTT.

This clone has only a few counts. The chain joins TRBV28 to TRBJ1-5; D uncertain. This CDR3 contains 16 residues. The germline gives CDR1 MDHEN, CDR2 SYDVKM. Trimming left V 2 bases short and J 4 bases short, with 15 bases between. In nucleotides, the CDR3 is TGTGCCAGCAGTTTAGCGGGGAATCTGAGAAATCAGCCCCAGCATTTT. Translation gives CASSLAGNLRNQPQHF.

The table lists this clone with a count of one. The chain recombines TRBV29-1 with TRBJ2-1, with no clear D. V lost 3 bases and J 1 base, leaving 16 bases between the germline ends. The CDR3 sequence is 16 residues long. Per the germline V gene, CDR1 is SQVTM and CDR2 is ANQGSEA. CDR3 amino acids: CSVDPGSPLSYNEQFF. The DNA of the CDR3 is TGCAGCGTTGACCCAGGCAGCCCCCTATCCTACAATGAGCAGTTCTTC.

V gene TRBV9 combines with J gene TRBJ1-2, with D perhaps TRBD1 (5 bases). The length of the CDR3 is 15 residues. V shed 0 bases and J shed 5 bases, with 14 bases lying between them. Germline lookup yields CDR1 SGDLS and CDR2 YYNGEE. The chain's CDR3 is CASSVEPGGTYGYTF. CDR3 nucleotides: TGTGCCAGCAGCGTAGAACCGGGGGGGACTTATGGCTACACCTTC.

The CDR3 nucleotides are TGTGCCAGCAGTCGACAGGGCTTCTCTGGAAACACCATATATTTT. This sequence encodes CASSRQGFSGNTIYF. V is TRBV6-5 and J is TRBJ1-3; TRBD1 agrees at 7 bases. J was trimmed by 0 bases and V by 5 bases; bases with no gene match: 4. There are 15 residues in the CDR3. Germline CDR1 MNHEY, CDR2 SVGAGI.

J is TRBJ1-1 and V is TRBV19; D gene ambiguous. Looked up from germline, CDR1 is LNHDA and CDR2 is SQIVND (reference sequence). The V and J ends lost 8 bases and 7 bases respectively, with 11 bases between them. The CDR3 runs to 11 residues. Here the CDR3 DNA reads TGTGCCAGTCGCATAGAACTTGAAGCTTTCTTT. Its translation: CASRIELEAFF. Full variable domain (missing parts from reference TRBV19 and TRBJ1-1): DGGITQSPKYLFRKEGQNVTLSCEQNLNHDAMYWYRQDPGQGLRLIYYSQIVNDFQKGDIAEGYSVSREKKESFPLTVTSAQKNPTAFYLCASRIELEAFFGQGTRLTVV.

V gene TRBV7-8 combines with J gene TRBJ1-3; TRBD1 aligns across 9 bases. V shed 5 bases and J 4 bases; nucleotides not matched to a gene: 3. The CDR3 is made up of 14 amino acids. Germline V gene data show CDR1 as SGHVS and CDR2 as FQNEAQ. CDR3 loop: CASSLGTGGNTIYF. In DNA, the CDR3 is TGTGCCAGCAGCCTCGGGACAGGGGGAAACACCATATATTTT. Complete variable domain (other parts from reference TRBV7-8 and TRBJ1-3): GAGVSQSPRYKVAKRGQDVALRCDPISGHVSLFWYQQALGQGPEFLTYFQNEAQLDKSGLPSDRFFAERPEGSVSTLKIQRTQQEDSAVYLCASSLGTGGNTIYFGEGSWLTVV.

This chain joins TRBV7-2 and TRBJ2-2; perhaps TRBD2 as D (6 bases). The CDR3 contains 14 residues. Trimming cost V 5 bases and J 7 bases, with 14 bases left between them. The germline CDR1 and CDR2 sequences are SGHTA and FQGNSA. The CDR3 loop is CASSIGTFSGELFF. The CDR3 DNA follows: TGTGCCAGCAGCATTGGGACTTTTAGCGGGGAGCTGTTTTTT.